One and the same sample provided the 26 T cell receptor beta chains below, sequenced in a study of OX40 agonist ivuxolimab in advanced cancers. Profiling relied on immunoSEQ multiplex PCR, and the TCRdb table lists in-frame clones only, not all of them. This repertoire shows some 59,000 clones, approximately 90% found once; its top ten account for 8.7%. Sample: CD4+ or CD8+ T cells sorted from blood, taken in a trial of the OX40 agonist ivuxolimab. The receptors were sampled from an adult with an advanced solid tumor such as melanoma, head and neck, liver or kidney cancer.

This clone was recorded once. The chain links TRBV19 to TRBJ2-1; 7 nucleotides match TRBD1. Germline V gene lookup returns CDR1 LNHDA and CDR2 SQIVND (reference sequence). The trim removed 4 bases at V and 5 bases at J, leaving 8 bases unmatched. The CDR3 length is 15 residues. This CDR3 reads CASSTTGVWDNEQFF. CDR3 nucleotides: TGTGCCAGTAGTACTACAGGGGTTTGGGACAATGAGCAGTTCTTC. Variable domain in full (rest from reference TRBV19 and TRBJ2-1): DGGITQSPKYLFRKEGQNVTLSCEQNLNHDAMYWYRQDPGQGLRLIYYSQIVNDFQKGDIAEGYSVSREKKESFPLTVTSAQKNPTAFYLCASSTTGVWDNEQFFGPGTRLTVL.

The CDR3 spells CASSQDGQARGVGELFF. CDR3 DNA: TGCGCCAGCAGCCAAGATGGACAGGCGCGGGGGGTCGGGGAGCTGTTTTTT. The V call is TRBV4-1, the J call TRBJ2-2, with D possibly TRBD2 on 8 matching bases. Germline V gives CDR1 MGHRA, CDR2 YSYEKL. The CDR3 sequence is 17 residues long. Trimming removed 0 bases at V and 7 bases at J, with 18 bases between.

The gene calls are TRBV27 and TRBJ1-1; TRBD1 agrees at 8 bases. The CDR3 has 15 residues. With V trimmed by 1 base and J by 1 base, 2 bases remained unmatched. Germline CDR1 and CDR2: MNHEY and SMNVEV (reference sequence). Here the CDR3 DNA reads TGTGCCAGCAGTTTATGGGGGACAGGGAACACTGAAGCTTTCTTT. Its translation: CASSLWGTGNTEAFF.

The rearrangement links TRBV4-1 to TRBJ2-3, with 9 bases that match TRBD2. The ends lost 3 bases at V and 2 bases at J; junction bases unmatched: 6. This CDR3 has 16 amino acids. CDR1 and CDR2 (germline): MGHRA, YSYEKL. The CDR3: CASSQIAGATTDTQYF. The CDR3 bases are TGCGCCAGCAGCCAGATAGCGGGGGCTACCACAGATACGCAGTATTTT.

V usage is TRBV7-9 and J usage is TRBJ2-1; D perhaps matches TRBD2 (5 bases). The V end lost 2 bases, the J end lost 1 base, and 9 bases lay between the germline ends. Germline assignment: CDR1 SEHNR and CDR2 FQNEAQ (reference sequence). There are 15 residues in the CDR3. Here the CDR3 DNA reads TGTGCCAGCAGCTTAATCAGCGGATCCTACAATGAGCAGTTCTTC. Its protein product is CASSLISGSYNEQFF.

This clone was detected ten times or more. The rearrangement links TRBV7-9 to TRBJ2-1; 8 positions agree with TRBD2. Germline CDR1 and CDR2: SEHNR and FQNEAQ (reference sequence). After removal of 5 bases from V and 4 bases from J, the junction contained 7 bases not matched to a gene. CDR3 length equals 15 residues. The CDR3 DNA sequence: TGTGCCAGCAGCCCACCCGGCGGGGGGTACAATGAGCAGTTCTTC. This codes for CASSPPGGGYNEQFF.

The chain joins TRBV12-5 to TRBJ1-1; D remains ambiguous. CDR1 is LGHNT, CDR2 FRNRAP, per germline. The CDR3 extends over 12 amino acids. V was clipped by 5 bases and J by 2 bases, with 6 bases between them. Here the CDR3 reads CASGVDNTEAFF. CDR3 DNA sequence: TGTGCTAGTGGTGTCGATAACACTGAAGCTTTCTTT.

The rearrangement joins TRBV11-1 to TRBJ1-1, with unresolved D. CDR1 and CDR2 (germline): SGHAT, FQDESV (reference sequence). Trimming removed 1 base from V and 5 bases from J, with 5 bases in between. CDR3 length: 12 residues. CDR3 sequence (DNA): TGTGCCAGCAGCTTAGGCTGGACTGAAGCTTTCTTT. Translating it yields CASSLGWTEAFF.

The chain employs TRBV27 and TRBJ1-4; D is undetermined. CDR1 is MNHEY and CDR2 is SMNVEV in the germline V gene (reference sequence). The CDR3 covers 11 residues. The V gene lost 8 bases and the J gene lost 7 bases, with 8 bases spanning the gap. CDR3 nucleotide sequence: TGTGCCAGCGGCCGGGGTGAAAAACTGTTTTTT. Translation gives CASGRGEKLFF.

The chain is built from TRBV7-9 and TRBJ2-5, with 7 bases fitting TRBD2. Losses at the gene ends were 2 bases for V and 2 bases for J; bases not matched to a gene: 2. The CDR3 is 14 residues long. Per germline, CDR1 SEHNR and CDR2 FQNEAQ (reference sequence). CDR3 nucleotide sequence: TGTGCCAGCAGCTTAAGCGGGAAACAAGAGACCCAGTACTTC. Amino acid sequence: CASSLSGKQETQYF. Full variable domain (remainder filled in from reference TRBV7-9 and TRBJ2-5): DTGVSQNPRHKITKRGQNVTFRCDPISEHNRLYWYRQTLGQGPEFLTYFQNEAQLEKSRLLSDRFSAERPKGSFSTLEIQRTEQGDSAMYLCASSLSGKQETQYFGPGTRLLVL.

The gene calls are TRBV25-1 and TRBJ1-1; TRBD1 matches 8 bases. J lost 4 bases, V lost 1 base, and 5 bases had no gene match. Germline V gene lookup returns CDR1 MGHDK and CDR2 SYGVNS. The CDR3 consists of 15 residues. CDR3 in DNA: TGTGCCAGCAGTGAATGGACAGGGACCACCACTGAAGCTTTCTTT. Protein product: CASSEWTGTTTEAFF.

The chain uses TRBV4-1 and TRBJ2-1; 8 nucleotides agree with TRBD2. The CDR3 extends over 12 amino acids. The junction had 2 bases not matched to a gene; V was cut back by 4 bases and J by 9 bases. The germline CDR1 and CDR2 sequences are MGHRA and YSYEKL. The CDR3 sequence is CASSLGRGEQFF. In nucleotides, the CDR3 is TGCGCCAGCAGCCTCGGGAGGGGTGAGCAGTTCTTC.

The rearrangement joins TRBV13 to TRBJ2-3, with 8 bases that match TRBD2. J was trimmed by 2 bases and V by 3 bases; bases with no gene match: 4. The CDR3 spans 15 residues. Germline assignment: CDR1 PRHDT and CDR2 FYEKMQ (reference sequence). The CDR3 sequence is CASSFREGNTDTQYF. In DNA, the CDR3 is TGTGCCAGCAGCTTCCGGGAGGGAAACACAGATACGCAGTATTTT.

This chain's CDR3 is CASSLAQGALETQYF. Here the CDR3 DNA reads TGTGCCAGCAGCTTAGCGCAGGGGGCCCTAGAGACCCAGTACTTC. The J gene is TRBJ2-5, the V gene TRBV7-9; 8 bases map to TRBD1. This CDR3 has 15 amino acids. Germline trimming cut 0 bases from V and 4 bases from J; bases unmatched to any gene: 4. Per the germline V gene, CDR1 is SEHNR and CDR2 is FQNEAQ (reference sequence).

V gene TRBV10-3 combines with J gene TRBJ1-1; perhaps TRBD1 as D (6 bases). Germline V gene lookup returns CDR1 ENHRY and CDR2 SYGVKD. The V gene lost 3 bases and the J gene lost 7 bases, with 12 bases spanning the gap. This CDR3 spans 13 amino acids. The CDR3 DNA is TGTGCCATCAGTGACTTAGGACAGATTGAAGCTTTCTTT. Protein: CAISDLGQIEAFF.

J is TRBJ2-7 and V is TRBV5-1, with D possibly matching TRBD1 (5 bases). The germline V gene encodes CDR1 SGHRS and CDR2 YFSETQ. The V end lost 5 bases, the J end lost 1 base, and 10 bases lay between the germline ends. The length of the CDR3 is 13 residues. The CDR3 spells CASRSDISYEQYF. Written as DNA, the CDR3 is TGCGCCAGCAGATCGGACATATCCTACGAGCAGTACTTC.

The genes are TRBV6-5 and TRBJ1-3, with a possible D match to TRBD1 (5 bases). This CDR3 is built from 16 residues. The germline V and J ends were trimmed by 2 bases and 0 bases, with 11 bases remaining between them. CDR1 and CDR2 from the germline V gene are MNHEY and SVGAGI. CDR3 amino acids: CASSYNGAVSGNTIYF. CDR3 nucleotides: TGTGCCAGCAGTTACAACGGGGCTGTCTCTGGAAACACCATATATTTT.

This clone was observed once. The same CDR3 arises from other DNA sequences in this sample as well. The rearrangement links TRBV19 to TRBJ2-1, with D unclear. The CDR3 extends over 12 amino acids. The germline V gene has CDR1 LNHDA and CDR2 SQIVND (reference sequence). V was pared by 3 bases and J by 9 bases, with 9 bases between. The CDR3 DNA follows: TGTGCCAGTAGTATCGGTCAGACTGAGCAGTTCTTC. Its protein is CASSIGQTEQFF.

This clone was counted once. The rearrangement joins TRBV9 to TRBJ2-7, with D possibly matching TRBD2 (6 bases). V lost 2 bases, J lost 5 bases, and 17 bases lay in between. The CDR3 is 15 amino acids. The germline CDR1 and CDR2 sequences are SGDLS and YYNGEE. CDR3: CASSVGGGQGHEQYF. The CDR3 DNA is TGTGCCAGCAGCGTGGGGGGAGGACAAGGCCACGAGCAGTACTTC.

This chain uses TRBV9 with TRBJ2-3, with 8 bases aligning to TRBD1. Germline CDR1 and CDR2: SGDLS and YYNGEE. This CDR3 region has 16 residues. With V trimmed by 4 bases and J by 6 bases, 13 bases remained unmatched. Here the CDR3 DNA reads TGTGCCAGCAGCACCAGGACAGGGTCCCTGTCTGATACGCAGTATTTT. Translation gives CASSTRTGSLSDTQYF.

The chain employs TRBV7-3 and TRBJ2-2; D ambiguous. There are 11 residues in the CDR3. Trimming stripped 3 bases from V and 7 bases from J, with 3 bases between. Germline V lookup: CDR1 SGHTA, CDR2 FQGTGA. The CDR3 sequence: CASSLDGELFF. CDR3 in DNA: TGTGCCAGCAGCTTGGACGGGGAGCTGTTTTTT. Looking up the rest from reference TRBV7-3 and TRBJ2-2 gives the full variable domain: GAGVSQTPSNKVTEKGKYVELRCDPISGHTALYWYRQSLGQGPEFLIYFQGTGAADDSGLPNDRFFAVRPEGSVSTLKIQRTERGDSAVYLCASSLDGELFFGEGSRLTVL.

This chain connects TRBV9 to TRBJ2-5; D gene ambiguous. Germline assignment: CDR1 SGDLS and CDR2 YYNGEE. The CDR3 consists of 15 residues. V lost 0 bases to trimming and J lost 4 bases, with 13 bases between them. The CDR3 DNA reads TGTGCCAGCAGCGTAGCTGGTGCCCTTCGAGAGACCCAGTACTTC. This translates into CASSVAGALRETQYF.

This clone was counted between two and nine times. This chain connects TRBV29-1 to TRBJ2-2; 9 positions agree with TRBD1. Unmatched junction bases numbered 5, after V lost 6 bases and J lost 6 bases. Germline assignment: CDR1 SQVTM and CDR2 ANQGSEA. CDR3 length: 13 residues. The CDR3 DNA follows: TGCAGCGTGGGGACAGGGTCGGCCGGGGAGCTGTTTTTT. Translated: CSVGTGSAGELFF.

This clone was detected a few times. This chain uses TRBV7-9 with TRBJ2-7, with D possibly TRBD1 on 6 matching bases. Germline V lookup: CDR1 SEHNR, CDR2 FQNEAQ (reference sequence). V lost 0 bases and J lost 2, with 8 bases in between. The CDR3 totals 14 residues. The CDR3 coding sequence is TGTGCCAGCAGCTTAGCGGGGGCAACCTACGAGCAGTACTTC. Translated, it gives CASSLAGATYEQYF.

This clone showed up just once. The chain uses TRBV4-3 and TRBJ1-4; no firm D call. Trimming removed 0 bases from V and 3 bases from J, with 11 bases in between. The CDR3 extends over 16 amino acids. Germline CDR1 LGHNA, CDR2 YSLEER. CDR3 DNA sequence: TGCGCCAGCAGCCAAGAAATTCGCGGCTCTAATGAAAAACTGTTTTTT. Translated: CASSQEIRGSNEKLFF.

This chain links TRBV9 with TRBJ1-2, with 9 bases lining up with TRBD1. CDR3 length: 16 amino acids. V lost 0 bases to trimming and J lost 8 bases; unmatched junction nucleotides: 11. Per germline, CDR1 SGDLS and CDR2 YYNGEE. The CDR3: CASSVVPGQGLGGYTF. The CDR3 DNA reads TGTGCCAGCAGCGTAGTACCTGGACAGGGGTTAGGAGGCTACACCTTC.